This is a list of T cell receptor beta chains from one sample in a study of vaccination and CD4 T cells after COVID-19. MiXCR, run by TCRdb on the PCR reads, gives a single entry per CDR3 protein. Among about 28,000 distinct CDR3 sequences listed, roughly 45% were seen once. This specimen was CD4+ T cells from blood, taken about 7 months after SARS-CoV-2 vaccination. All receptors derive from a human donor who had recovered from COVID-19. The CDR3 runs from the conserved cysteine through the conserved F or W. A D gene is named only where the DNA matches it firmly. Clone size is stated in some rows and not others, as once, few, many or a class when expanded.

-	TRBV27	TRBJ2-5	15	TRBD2	CASSPRGGLRETQYF	TGTGCCAGCAGTCCACGGGGGGGGCTTCGAGAGACCCAGTACTTC
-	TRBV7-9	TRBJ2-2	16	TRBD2	CASSWTSGRAAGELFF	TGTGCCAGCAGCTGGACTAGCGGGAGGGCGGCCGGGGAGCTGTTTTTT
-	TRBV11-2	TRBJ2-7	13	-	CASSLTEAYEQYF	TGTGCCAGCAGCCTTACAGAGGCGTACGAGCAGTACTTC
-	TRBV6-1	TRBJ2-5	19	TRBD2	CASSEARDAGVGWGETQYF	TGTGCCAGCAGTGAAGCGCGTGACGCGGGAGTCGGGTGGGGAGAGACCCAGTACTTC
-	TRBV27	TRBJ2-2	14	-	CASSLNLNTGELFF	TGTGCCAGCAGTTTAAACCTCAACACCGGGGAGCTGTTTTTT
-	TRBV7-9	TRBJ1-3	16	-	CASSSGGLRPGNTIYF	TGTGCCAGCAGCTCAGGTGGGCTGCGCCCTGGAAACACCATATATTTT
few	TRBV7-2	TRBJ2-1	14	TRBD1	CASSLVQGAYEQFF	TGTGCCAGCAGCTTAGTACAGGGGGCCTATGAGCAGTTCTTC
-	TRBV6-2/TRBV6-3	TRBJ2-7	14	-	CASSLPTGPYEQYF	TGTGCCAGCAGTCTCCCCACAGGGCCCTACGAGCAGTACTTC
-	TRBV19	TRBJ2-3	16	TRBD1	CASSLLTGQGPDTQYF	TGTGCCAGTAGTCTCCTCACGGGACAGGGGCCAGATACGCAGTATTTT
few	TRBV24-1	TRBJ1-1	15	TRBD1	CATSTNRGRNTEAFF	TGTGCCACCAGTACAAACAGGGGGCGGAACACTGAAGCTTTCTTT
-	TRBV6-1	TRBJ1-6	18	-	CASRNRNKPSGGSSPLHF	TGTGCCAGCAGGAACAGGAACAAGCCTTCAGGTGGCAGCTCACCCCTCCACTTT
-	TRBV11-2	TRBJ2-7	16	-	CASSSLKGRSAYEQYF	TGTGCCAGCAGCTCCCTTAAGGGGAGGTCCGCCTACGAGCAGTACTTC
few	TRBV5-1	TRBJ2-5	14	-	CASSLVDETETQYF	TGCGCCAGCAGCTTGGTAGATGAAACGGAGACCCAGTACTTC
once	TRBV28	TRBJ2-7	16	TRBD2	CASSPRLAGVPYEQYF	TGTGCCAGCAGTCCCCGACTAGCGGGAGTACCCTACGAGCAGTACTTC
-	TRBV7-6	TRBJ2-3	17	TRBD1	CASSLRPGQGPTDTQYF	TGTGCCAGCAGCTTACGACCGGGACAGGGGCCCACAGATACGCAGTATTTT
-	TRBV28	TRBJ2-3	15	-	CASSLWGARTDTQYF	TGTGCCAGCAGTTTATGGGGCGCCCGGACAGATACGCAGTATTTT
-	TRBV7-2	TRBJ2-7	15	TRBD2	CASSPRLAGFDEQYF	TGTGCCAGCAGCCCTCGACTAGCGGGATTCGACGAGCAGTACTTC
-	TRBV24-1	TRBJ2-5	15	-	CATSDPKQGGETQYF	TGTGCCACCAGTGATCCAAAACAGGGTGGGGAGACCCAGTACTTC
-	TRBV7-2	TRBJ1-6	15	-	CASSLGQADNSPLHF	TGTGCCAGCAGCTTAGGGCAGGCAGATAATTCACCCCTCCACTTT
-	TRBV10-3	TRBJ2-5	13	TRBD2	CATGLAGQETQYF	TGTGCCACAGGACTAGCGGGGCAAGAGACCCAGTACTTC
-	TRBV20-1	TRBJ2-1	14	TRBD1	CSARDRGPYNEQFF	TGCAGTGCTAGAGACAGGGGGCCTTACAATGAGCAGTTCTTC
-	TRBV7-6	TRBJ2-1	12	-	CASSLIGFEQFF	TGTGCCAGCAGCTTAATTGGGTTTGAGCAGTTCTTC
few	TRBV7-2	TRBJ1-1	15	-	CASSLLGSLNTEAFF	TGTGCCAGCAGCTTATTGGGCAGTTTGAACACTGAAGCTTTCTTT
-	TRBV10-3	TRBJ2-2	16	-	CAISESKGQATGELFF	TGTGCCATCAGTGAGTCGAAAGGCCAAGCCACCGGGGAGCTGTTTTTT
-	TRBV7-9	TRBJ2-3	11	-	CASSLSDTQYF	TGTGCCAGCAGTTTATCAGATACGCAGTATTTT
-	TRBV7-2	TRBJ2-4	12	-	CASSQGGDIQYF	TGTGCCAGCAGCCAAGGAGGGGACATTCAGTACTTC
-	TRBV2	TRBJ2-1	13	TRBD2	CASGRESYNEQFF	TGTGCCAGCGGGCGGGAGTCCTACAATGAGCAGTTCTTC
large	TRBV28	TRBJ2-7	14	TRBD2	CASSPTSPLGEQYF	TGTGCCAGCAGTCCGACTAGCCCCCTGGGGGAGCAGTACTTC
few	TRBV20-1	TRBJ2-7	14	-	CSASYPDIGYEQYF	TGCAGTGCTAGTTATCCGGACATTGGCTACGAGCAGTACTTC
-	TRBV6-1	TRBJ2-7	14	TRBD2	CASRTGGTSYEQYF	TGTGCCAGCAGGACGGGAGGGACCTCCTACGAGCAGTACTTC
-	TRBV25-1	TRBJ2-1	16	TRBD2	CASSDPGTSFDNEQFF	TGTGCCAGCAGTGACCCGGGGACTAGTTTTGACAATGAGCAGTTCTTC
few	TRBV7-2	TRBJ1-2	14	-	CASSLIAGGYGYTF	TGTGCCAGCAGTCTAATCGCGGGCGGCTATGGCTACACCTTC
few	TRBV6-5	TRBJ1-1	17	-	CASSYGAGGSGNTEAFF	TGTGCCAGCAGTTACGGGGCCGGAGGGTCAGGGAACACTGAAGCTTTCTTT
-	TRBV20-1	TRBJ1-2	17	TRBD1	CSAPLGTGGAGDLGYTF	TGCAGTGCGCCTTTGGGGACAGGGGGCGCAGGCGACCTTGGCTACACCTTC
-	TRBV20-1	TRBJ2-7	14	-	CSAPRGLRAYEQYF	TGCAGTGCTCCCCGAGGGCTACGCGCCTACGAGCAGTACTTC
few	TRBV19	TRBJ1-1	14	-	CASSIRGMNTEAFF	TGTGCCAGTAGTATAAGGGGGATGAACACTGAAGCTTTCTTT
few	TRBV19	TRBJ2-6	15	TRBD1	CAAGQGSSGANVLTF	TGTGCCGCCGGACAGGGGAGCTCTGGGGCCAACGTCCTGACTTTC
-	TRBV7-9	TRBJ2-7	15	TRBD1	CASTQLRDRVPEQYF	TGTGCCAGCACCCAATTGCGGGACAGGGTTCCCGAGCAGTACTTC
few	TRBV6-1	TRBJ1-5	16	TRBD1	CASSEVGTGMGQPQHF	TGTGCCAGCAGTGAGGTGGGGACAGGGATGGGGCAGCCCCAGCATTTT
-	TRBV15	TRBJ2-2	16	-	CATSRSGLGSTGELFF	TGTGCCACCAGCAGATCGGGACTGGGTAGCACCGGGGAGCTGTTTTTT
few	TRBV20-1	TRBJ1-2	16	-	CSANLQHTQSNYGYTF	TGCAGTGCTAACCTCCAACATACTCAGTCCAACTATGGCTACACCTTC
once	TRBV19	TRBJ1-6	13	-	CASSIEVFAPLHF	TGTGCCAGTAGTATAGAAGTTTTCGCCCCCCTCCACTTT
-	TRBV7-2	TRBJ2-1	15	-	CASLPRSGSYNEQFF	TGTGCCAGCCTTCCGCGGTCCGGCTCCTACAATGAGCAGTTCTTC
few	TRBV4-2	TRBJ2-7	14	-	CASSQGVGPWEQYF	TGTGCCAGCAGCCAAGGGGTTGGCCCCTGGGAGCAGTACTTC
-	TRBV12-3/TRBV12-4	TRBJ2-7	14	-	CASSLRSFSYEQYF	TGTGCCAGCAGTTTAAGGTCCTTCTCCTACGAGCAGTACTTC
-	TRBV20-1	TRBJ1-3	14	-	CSASGGTSGNTIYF	TGCAGTGCTAGTGGGGGGACCTCTGGAAACACCATATATTTT
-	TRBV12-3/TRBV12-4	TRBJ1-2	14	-	CASSLRDPAYGYTF	TGTGCCAGCAGTTTACGGGATCCGGCCTATGGCTACACCTTC
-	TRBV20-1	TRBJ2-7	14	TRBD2	CSARSGKSSYEQYF	TGCAGTGCTCGTAGCGGGAAGAGCTCCTACGAGCAGTACTTC
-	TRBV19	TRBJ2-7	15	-	CASSIAGSFTYEQYF	TGTGCCAGTAGTATAGCGGGATCTTTCACCTACGAGCAGTACTTC
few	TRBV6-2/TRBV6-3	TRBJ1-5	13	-	CASSRGFNQPQHF	TGTGCCAGCAGTCGGGGTTTCAATCAGCCCCAGCATTTT
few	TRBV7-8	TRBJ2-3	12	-	CASSLYTDTQYF	TGTGCCAGCAGTCTTTACACAGATACGCAGTATTTT